These 22 T cell receptor beta chains were all obtained from the same sample, sequenced in a study of blood T cell repertoires in COVID-19. Only in-frame clones appear in the TCRdb table, and some are missing; sequencing was by immunoSEQ multiplex PCR. The data show approximately 260,000 clones, about 87% seen once. Material for sequencing was peripheral blood. Receptors originate from a woman in her thirties or forties with acute or convalescent COVID-19.

CDR3 residues: CASRGRGRGNQPQHF. The DNA of the CDR3 is TGTGCCAGCAGGGGTCGGGGGAGAGGCAATCAGCCCCAGCATTTT. The gene calls are TRBV27 and TRBJ1-5, with D possibly being TRBD1 (5 bases). This CDR3 is built from 15 residues. The V gene's germline CDR1 is MNHEY and CDR2 SMNVEV (reference sequence). The germline V and J ends were trimmed by 6 bases and 2 bases, with 14 bases remaining between them.

This sequence joins TRBV29-1 and TRBJ2-1; the D gene is possibly TRBD2 (6 bases). The germline gives CDR1 SQVTM, CDR2 ANQGSEA. The CDR3 runs 11 residues. The CDR3 DNA reads as TGCAGTGGGGACTCCGGGTATGAGCAGTTCTTC. Amino acids: CSGDSGYEQFF.

The chain couples TRBV2 to TRBJ1-4; D is unresolved. This CDR3 comprises 13 residues. Germline V gene sequence: CDR1 SNHLY, CDR2 FYNNEI. Trimming left V 6 bases short and J 4 bases short, with 9 bases between. The CDR3 nucleotides are TGTGCCAGCAGGGCCGGGAGTAATGAAAAACTGTTTTTT. Protein: CASRAGSNEKLFF. Variable domain in full (rest from reference TRBV2 and TRBJ1-4): EPEVTQTPSHQVTQMGQEVILRCVPISNHLYFYWYRQILGQKVEFLVSFYNNEISEKSEIFDDQFSVERPDGSNFTLKIRSTKLEDSAMYFCASRAGSNEKLFFGSGTQLSVL.

The chain employs TRBV3-1 (or the pseudogene TRBV3-2) and TRBJ2-5; 7 bases are a match to TRBD2. Germline V gene data show CDR1 as LGHDT and CDR2 as YNNKEL (reference sequence). The trim removed 3 bases at V and 7 bases at J, leaving 8 bases unmatched. The CDR3 runs to 14 residues. Written as DNA, the CDR3 is TGTGCCAGCAGCCAGGGTAGGACGGGGGGGACCCAGTACTTC. Residues: CASSQGRTGGTQYF.

This clone has only a few counts. The chain has TRBV10-1 and TRBJ1-6, with D possibly matching TRBD1 (6 bases). The CDR3 is 19 amino acids. CDR1 is WNHNN and CDR2 is SYGVQD in the germline V gene (reference sequence). Trimming stripped 0 bases from V and 4 bases from J, with 19 bases between. For the CDR3, the DNA is TGCGCCAGCAGTGAGTCCCCAGCAGGGGACCCCGCTTATAATTCACCCCTCCACTTT. As protein: CASSESPAGDPAYNSPLHF.

This clone was found a few times. This chain joins TRBV7-8 and TRBJ1-2; 8 bases are a match to TRBD1. The CDR3 contains 15 residues. Trimming cost V 5 bases and J 0 bases; bases outside gene matches: 5. The germline V gene encodes CDR1 SGHVS and CDR2 FQNEAQ. The CDR3 nucleotides are TGTGCCAGCAGCCGTTACAGGGGGACTAACTATGGCTACACCTTC. Translating gives CASSRYRGTNYGYTF.

The chain has TRBV3-1 (or the pseudogene TRBV3-2) and TRBJ2-1, with 7 bases aligning to TRBD1. This CDR3 contains 13 residues. Germline V gene sequence: CDR1 LGHDT, CDR2 YNNKEL (reference sequence). The J segment lost 6 bases and the V segment lost 4 bases, leaving 3 bases of the junction unmatched. CDR3 sequence reads: CASSPGTVNEQFF. The CDR3 nucleotides read TGTGCCAGCAGCCCCGGGACAGTCAATGAGCAGTTCTTC.

This clone was recorded once. J is TRBJ2-7 and V is TRBV2; 13 nucleotides align to TRBD2. Trimming cost V 3 bases and J 2 bases; bases outside gene matches: 1. This CDR3 is built from 15 residues. The germline CDR1 and CDR2 sequences are SNHLY and FYNNEI. The CDR3 DNA reads TGTGCCAGCAGTGATGGACTAGCGGGGGCCTACGAGCAGTACGTC. Translated, it gives CASSDGLAGAYEQYV.

The V gene is TRBV3-1 (or the pseudogene TRBV3-2), the J gene TRBJ2-3; 10 bases match TRBD2. With 6 bases clipped from V and 4 bases from J, the junction kept 7 bases outside the gene matches. Germline values: CDR1 LGHDT, CDR2 YNNKEL (reference sequence). This CDR3 region has 15 residues. CDR3 DNA: TGTGCCAGCAGTGTGGGACTAGCGAGGCCAGATACGCAGTATTTT. It specifies CASSVGLARPDTQYF.

This chain links TRBV10-2 with TRBJ1-3; 8 nucleotides align to TRBD1. In germline, CDR1 is WSHSY, CDR2 SAAADI. Trimming at V came to 7 bases and at J to 5 bases, leaving 7 bases not matched to a gene. The CDR3 is 14 residues long. The CDR3 spells CASIGQGYRNTIYF. The CDR3 DNA reads as TGCGCCAGCATCGGACAGGGATATCGAAACACCATATATTTT.

This chain uses TRBV20-1 with TRBJ1-5; the D gene is possibly TRBD1 (6 bases). The germline CDR1 and CDR2 sequences are DFQATT and SNEGSKA (reference sequence). The CDR3 has 14 amino acids. V was trimmed by 3 bases and J by 0 bases, leaving 9 bases between them. DNA of the CDR3: TGCAGTGCTAGTCCAGGGGATAGCAATCAGCCCCAGCATTTT. This translates into CSASPGDSNQPQHF.

This chain joins TRBV6-7 and TRBJ1-2; the match to TRBD1 covers 12 bases. TRBV6-7 is designated an ORF whose function remains uncertain. The CDR3 covers 17 residues. The J segment lost 4 bases and the V segment lost 6 bases, leaving 12 bases of the junction unmatched. CDR3 sequence (DNA): TGTGCCAGCAGCCGGGGGACAGGGGGCATCCCCTCCTATGGCTACACCTTC. Residues: CASSRGTGGIPSYGYTF.

The V call is TRBV9, the J call TRBJ1-2; 9 bases map to TRBD1. Trimming removed 3 bases from V and 6 bases from J; junction bases left unmatched: 6. CDR1 is SGDLS, CDR2 YYNGEE, per germline. The CDR3 loop spans 14 amino acids. The CDR3 here is CASSAWTGDDGYTF. CDR3 DNA: TGTGCCAGCAGCGCCTGGACAGGGGACGATGGCTACACCTTC.

V is TRBV12-3 or TRBV12-4 and J is TRBJ1-3, with unresolved D. This CDR3 spans 12 amino acids. The V end lost 6 bases, the J end lost 6 bases, and 9 bases lay between the germline ends. CDR3 sequence: CASSYHLNTIYF. The CDR3, as DNA: TGTGCCAGCAGCTACCACCTAAACACCATATATTTT.

This chain joins TRBV5-1 and TRBJ1-5; TRBD1 aligns across 8 bases. The length of the CDR3 is 15 residues. Germline-derived CDR1 and CDR2 are SGHRS and YFSETQ. V was clipped by 4 bases and J by 1 base; unmatched bases: 4. The CDR3 DNA sequence: TGCGCCAGCAGCCTCAGGGGGCTAAGCAATCAGCCCCAGCATTTT. Translation gives CASSLRGLSNQPQHF.

The chain joins TRBV7-6 to TRBJ2-1; 8 bases fit TRBD2. Trimming removed 1 base from V and 0 bases from J; junction bases left unmatched: 2. CDR3 length equals 16 residues. Germline CDR1 reads SGHVS; CDR2 reads FNYEAQ. CDR3 amino acids: CASSLGAGGSYNEQFF. CDR3 coding DNA: TGTGCCAGCAGCTTAGGGGCGGGGGGCTCCTACAATGAGCAGTTCTTC.

The chain recombines TRBV9 with TRBJ1-4; 7 positions agree with TRBD1. Germline trimming cut 3 bases from V and 3 bases from J; bases unmatched to any gene: 5. Germline CDR1 is SGDLS and CDR2 is YYNGEE. This CDR3 has 15 residues. The DNA of the CDR3 is TGTGCCAGCAGCGGATCCGGGACAGCTAATGAAAAACTGTTTTTT. This codes for CASSGSGTANEKLFF.

V gene TRBV5-6 combines with J gene TRBJ1-3, with 7 nucleotides matching TRBD1. Germline V gene sequence: CDR1 SGHDT, CDR2 YYEEEE. V trimming: 1 base; J trimming: 3 bases; junction bases outside the gene matches: 16. CDR3 length: 19 amino acids. The CDR3 DNA reads TGTGCCAGCAGCTTGCCTCCGGACAGGTCCCTATACTTTGGAAACACCATATATTTT. Residues: CASSLPPDRSLYFGNTIYF.

V is TRBV3-1 (or the pseudogene TRBV3-2) and J is TRBJ2-5; no reliable D call. CDR1 and CDR2 (germline): LGHDT, YNNKEL (reference sequence). Trimming pared 1 base from V and 0 bases from J, leaving 12 bases between. The CDR3 is 16 amino acids. The CDR3 spells CASSQVLNPYQETQYF. CDR3 nucleotides: TGTGCCAGCAGCCAAGTACTGAATCCGTACCAAGAGACCCAGTACTTC.

This chain connects TRBV7-8 to TRBJ2-5, with D possibly being TRBD2 (7 bases). V lost 5 bases to trimming and J lost 5 bases, with 15 bases between them. CDR1 SGHVS and CDR2 FQNEAQ come from the germline V gene. The CDR3 is made up of 14 amino acids. CDR3 DNA sequence: TGTGCCAGCAGCCCAAGCAGGGGAGGGGAGACCCAGTACTTC. Its translation: CASSPSRGGETQYF.

The chain combines TRBV12-5 with TRBJ2-2; 11 bases are a match to TRBD2. CDR3 length: 16 residues. Trimming cost V 5 bases and J 5 bases; bases outside gene matches: 7. From germline, CDR1 is LGHNT and CDR2 FRNRAP. The CDR3 protein is CASGPRSGGDTGELFF. CDR3 DNA: TGTGCTAGTGGTCCCCGTAGCGGGGGGGATACCGGGGAGCTGTTTTTT.

The chain is built from TRBV13 and TRBJ2-5; 7 nucleotides line up with TRBD2. After removal of 5 bases from V and 5 bases from J, the junction contained 14 bases not matched to a gene. The CDR3 has 16 residues. The V gene's germline CDR1 is PRHDT and CDR2 FYEKMQ (reference sequence). This chain's CDR3 is CASSPKGTTSSETQYF. The CDR3, as DNA: TGTGCCAGCAGCCCAAAGGGGACTACTAGTTCTGAGACCCAGTACTTC. The variable domain in full, with the rest retrieved from reference TRBV13 and TRBJ2-5, is AAGVIQSPRHLIKEKRETATLKCYPIPRHDTVYWYQQGPGQDPQFLISFYEKMQSDKGSIPDRFSAQQFSDYHSELNMSSLELGDSALYFCASSPKGTTSSETQYFGPGTRLLVL.